The 29 T cell receptor beta chains reported below all come from one sample, sequenced in a study of identical twins. TCRdb passed the 5' RACE reads through MiXCR, listing each CDR3 protein once. The sample records approximately 210,000 distinct CDR3 sequences, roughly 7.1% being singletons. This sample was also put to use in a study of T cells expressing NK-cell markers.

Input material: CD8+ T cells sorted from blood. The receptors here all came from a woman younger than 30 in good health.

This clonotype was seen repeatedly, ten times or more. J is TRBJ2-1 and V is TRBV12-3 or TRBV12-4, with TRBD2 as a possible D gene (5 bases). This CDR3 region has 11 residues. Trimming pared 2 bases from V and 9 bases from J, leaving 5 bases between. CDR3 loop: CASSLSGEQFF. As DNA, the CDR3 is TGTGCCAGCAGTTTAAGCGGTGAGCAGTTCTTC.

The V and J genes are TRBV10-3 and TRBJ1-2; 12 bases align to TRBD1. This CDR3 comprises 16 residues. In germline, CDR1 is ENHRY, CDR2 SYGVKD. The J segment lost 2 bases and the V segment lost 6 bases, leaving 7 bases of the junction unmatched. The CDR3 reads CAIREGQGAVNYGYTF. In DNA form, the CDR3 reads TGTGCCATCAGGGAGGGACAGGGGGCGGTCAACTATGGCTACACCTTC.

This clonotype was seen many times. The chain joins TRBV29-1 to TRBJ2-1; 9 bases align to TRBD2. The V segment lost 4 bases and the J segment 4 bases; nucleotides outside the gene matches: 5. The CDR3 loop spans 14 amino acids. Germline CDR1 SQVTM, CDR2 ANQGSEA. CDR3 protein: CSVGGTSLYNEQFF. The CDR3 region has the DNA TGCAGCGTTGGGGGGACTAGCTTGTACAATGAGCAGTTCTTC.

This clonotype was detected ten times or more. The rearrangement joins TRBV4-3 to TRBJ1-6; a possible D gene is TRBD1 (5 bases). This CDR3 has 15 residues. Germline CDR1 reads LGHNA; CDR2 reads YSLEER. V was shortened by 4 bases and J by 7 bases, with 14 bases between the two germline ends. In nucleotides, the CDR3 is TGCGCCAGCAGCCCGGCGGTATCAGGGAATTCACCCCTCCACTTT. Translated: CASSPAVSGNSPLHF.

This clonotype was seen a handful of times. The rearrangement links TRBV19 to TRBJ2-1; D gene uncertain. From germline, CDR1 is LNHDA and CDR2 SQIVND (reference sequence). V was clipped by 6 bases and J by 5 bases, with 11 bases between them. The CDR3 extends over 13 amino acids. The CDR3 nucleotides read TGTGCCAGTAGGAGTAGGAGCCACAATGAGCAGTTCTTC. As protein: CASRSRSHNEQFF. The full variable domain, its missing parts supplied by reference TRBV19 and TRBJ2-1, is DGGITQSPKYLFRKEGQNVTLSCEQNLNHDAMYWYRQDPGQGLRLIYYSQIVNDFQKGDIAEGYSVSREKKESFPLTVTSAQKNPTAFYLCASRSRSHNEQFFGPGTRLTVL.

This clonotype was detected only once. The rearrangement uses TRBV27 and TRBJ2-7; 8 bases fit TRBD1. This CDR3 is built from 13 residues. Germline V gene data show CDR1 as MNHEY and CDR2 as SMNVEV (reference sequence). V lost 7 bases to trimming and J lost 5 bases; unmatched junction nucleotides: 7. Written as DNA, the CDR3 is TGTGCCAGCAATGGACAGGGAGACCACGAGCAGTACTTC. Amino acids: CASNGQGDHEQYF.

This clonotype was counted at least ten times. V is TRBV6-2 or TRBV6-3 and J is TRBJ2-2; D is uncertain. The CDR3 contains 11 residues. Germline V CDR1 and CDR2: MNHEY, SVGEGT. V was clipped by 9 bases and J by 3 bases, with 5 bases between them. CDR3 DNA: TGTGCCAGTGGGGACACCGGGGAGCTGTTTTTT. Translated: CASGDTGELFF.

The chain couples TRBV18 to TRBJ2-1; D unresolved. V dropped 1 base and J dropped 0 bases, with 4 bases sitting between them. Germline assignment: CDR1 KGHSH and CDR2 LQKENI. The CDR3 is made up of 14 amino acids. The CDR3 DNA follows: TGTGCCAGCTCACCACAGGCCTCCTACAATGAGCAGTTCTTC. Its protein is CASSPQASYNEQFF.

DNA of the CDR3: TGTGCCAGCAGCTTCGGCGGGTGGCCCCCCTACGAGCAGTACTTC. Protein product: CASSFGGWPPYEQYF. The rearrangement joins TRBV5-6 to TRBJ2-7, with D perhaps matching TRBD2 (5 bases). Germline V gives CDR1 SGHDT, CDR2 YYEEEE. This CDR3 is built from 15 residues. Trimming shortened V by 2 bases and J by 2 bases, and 14 bases separated the two germline ends.

This sequence joins TRBV6-2 or TRBV6-3 and TRBJ1-5; D unresolved. Trimming removed 2 bases at V and 0 bases at J, with 5 bases between. Germline V gene sequence: CDR1 MNHEY, CDR2 SVGEGT. This CDR3 has 14 amino acids. The CDR3 DNA reads as TGTGCCAGCAGTTACGCTGCTAGCAATCAGCCCCAGCATTTT. Its protein product is CASSYAASNQPQHF.

Only a few counts were recorded for this clonotype. CDR3 protein: CASTGTPPYEQYF. CDR3 nucleotides: TGTGCCAGCACCGGGACACCCCCTTACGAGCAGTACTTC. V and J are TRBV6-1 and TRBJ2-7, with a tentative D call TRBD1 (6 bases). V was pared by 7 bases and J by 4 bases, with 14 bases between. From germline, CDR1 is MNHNS and CDR2 SASEGT. The CDR3 is 13 amino acids.

The chain uses TRBV3-1 and TRBJ2-1; D is perhaps TRBD2 (7 bases). This CDR3 region has 17 residues. Germline V gene sequence: CDR1 LGHDT, CDR2 YNNKEL (reference sequence). Trimming stripped 5 bases from V and 9 bases from J, with 26 bases between. The CDR3 loop is CASSKQVAGAPGSEQFF. CDR3 coding DNA: TGTGCCAGCAGCAAGCAGGTCGCGGGGGCGCCTGGTAGTGAGCAGTTCTTC.

This clonotype came up a few times. The CDR3 DNA reads TGTGCCAGCAGTCTGGGAGGCGATGCTCAGCCCCAGCATTTT. Its protein product is CASSLGGDAQPQHF. The chain employs TRBV27 and TRBJ1-5; unclear D gene. The CDR3 runs to 14 residues. The V gene's germline CDR1 is MNHEY and CDR2 SMNVEV (reference sequence). V lost 5 bases to trimming and J lost 6 bases, with 14 bases between them.

The chain recombines TRBV15 with TRBJ1-2; TRBD1 might be the D (6 bases). The CDR3 spans 14 residues. CDR1 LNHNV and CDR2 YYDKDF come from the germline V gene (reference sequence). V was pared by 5 bases and J by 4 bases, with 14 bases between. The DNA of the CDR3 is TGTGCCACCAGCCTAAGGAGGGGGAGCTATGGCTACACCTTC. Amino acids: CATSLRRGSYGYTF. Full variable domain (rest looked up from reference TRBV15 and TRBJ1-2): DAMVIQNPRYQVTQFGKPVTLSCSQTLNHNVMYWYQQKSSQAPKLLFHYYDKDFNNEADTPDNFQSRRPNTSFCFLDIRSPGLGDTAMYLCATSLRRGSYGYTFGSGTRLTVV.

This clonotype showed up many times. This chain links TRBV29-1 with TRBJ2-3; D is possibly TRBD2 (6 bases). The CDR3 is 13 residues long. Germline V gives CDR1 SQVTM, CDR2 ANQGSEA. Trimming took off 6 bases at V and 2 bases at J, with 12 bases between the two ends. The CDR3 protein is CSVEGFYTDTQYF. The CDR3 nucleotides are TGCAGCGTGGAGGGGTTTTACACAGATACGCAGTATTTT.

This clonotype was picked up many times. The chain has TRBV12-3 or TRBV12-4 and TRBJ2-5, with D tentatively TRBD1 or TRBD2 (6 bases each). V dropped 7 bases and J dropped 5 bases, with 11 bases sitting between them. This CDR3 contains 12 residues. DNA for the CDR3: TGTGCCAGCACCCGAGGGGGGGAGACCCAGTACTTC. It yields the protein CASTRGGETQYF.

This clonotype was detected ten times or more. This chain uses TRBV11-1 with TRBJ2-1; 11 bases are shared with TRBD2. J lost 9 bases, V lost 5 bases, and 21 bases had no gene match. The germline V gene has CDR1 SGHAT and CDR2 FQDESV (reference sequence). The CDR3 contains 19 residues. This chain's CDR3 is CASSPQVTSGDSLFGEQFF. The DNA of the CDR3 is TGTGCCAGCAGCCCTCAGGTGACTAGCGGGGATTCCCTTTTCGGTGAGCAGTTCTTC.

Points on this clonotype: This may arise from a read error, as a much more abundant clone is one base away. V usage is TRBV3-1 and J usage is TRBJ2-7, with D perhaps assigned TRBD1 or TRBD2 (6 bases each). This CDR3 comprises 16 residues. Germline-derived CDR1 and CDR2 are LGHDT and YNNKEL (reference sequence). The germline V and J ends were trimmed by 1 base and 6 bases, with 19 bases remaining between them. CDR3 DNA sequence: TGTGCCAGCAGCCAAGGACAGGAGGGGACCACCTGCGAGCAGTACTTC. Protein sequence: CASSQGQEGTTCEQYF.

This clonotype has a handful of counts. This chain uses TRBV6-1 with TRBJ2-1, with TRBD2 identical over 8 bases. Germline trimming cut 1 base from V and 7 bases from J; bases unmatched to any gene: 6. The germline gives CDR1 MNHNS, CDR2 SASEGT. This CDR3 spans 15 amino acids. In DNA form, the CDR3 reads TGTGCCAGCAGTGAAGTTTTAGCGGGACTGAATGAGCAGTTCTTC. It codes for CASSEVLAGLNEQFF.

The rearrangement joins TRBV7-9 to TRBJ2-2; no reliable D call. Per germline, CDR1 SEHNR and CDR2 FQNEAQ (reference sequence). The V and J ends lost 1 base and 7 bases respectively, with 7 bases between them. This CDR3 has 13 residues. Here the CDR3 reads CASSLERGGELFF. The CDR3 DNA is TGTGCCAGCAGCTTAGAACGCGGCGGGGAGCTGTTTTTT.

This clonotype was found many times. The V and J genes are TRBV19 and TRBJ2-1; the D is unclear. The V end was cut by 9 bases, the J end by 0 bases, with 9 bases between. The germline gives CDR1 LNHDA, CDR2 SQIVND (reference sequence). This CDR3 spans 13 amino acids. The DNA for the CDR3 is TGTGCCAGCAGTCTTAGCTCCTACAATGAGCAGTTCTTC. This gives the protein CASSLSSYNEQFF. Supplemented by reference TRBV19 and TRBJ2-1, the full variable domain reads DGGITQSPKYLFRKEGQNVTLSCEQNLNHDAMYWYRQDPGQGLRLIYYSQIVNDFQKGDIAEGYSVSREKKESFPLTVTSAQKNPTAFYLCASSLSSYNEQFFGPGTRLTVL.

There are many counts of this clonotype. CDR3 sequence (DNA): TGTGCCAGCAGTGCCGATCGAGCCTTAGCGGGGGCTTCCCCCAATGAGCAGTTCTTC. It encodes CASSADRALAGASPNEQFF. The V gene is TRBV2, the J gene TRBJ2-1; 9 positions match TRBD2. From germline, CDR1 is SNHLY and CDR2 FYNNEI. The CDR3 consists of 19 residues. V dropped 4 bases and J dropped 6; count of bases not matched to a gene: 19.

The V call is TRBV14, the J call TRBJ2-6, with a weak D call TRBD2 (6 bases). Germline assignment: CDR1 SGHDN and CDR2 FVKESK. This CDR3 has 18 amino acids. V dropped 3 bases and J dropped 2 bases, with 17 bases sitting between them. CDR3 nucleotide sequence: TGTGCCAGCAGCCACACGGGGAGGCCTGACCCTGGGGCCAACGTCCTGACTTTC. Translation: CASSHTGRPDPGANVLTF.

This chain connects TRBV12-3 or TRBV12-4 to TRBJ2-2, with D perhaps being TRBD1 or TRBD2 (5 bases each). CDR3 length: 14 residues. The ends were cut back, 7 bases at V and 5 bases at J, with 14 bases in the middle. Here the CDR3 DNA reads TGTGCCAGCACCGACGGGGCGCGGACCGGGGAGCTGTTTTTT. Amino acid sequence: CASTDGARTGELFF.

The chain carries TRBV6-1 and TRBJ2-1; 7 nucleotides line up with TRBD2. The CDR3 totals 17 residues. V lost 5 bases, J lost 1 base, and 11 bases stayed unmatched. Germline V gene lookup returns CDR1 MNHNS and CDR2 SASEGT. The CDR3 loop reads CASSTKFSGTSYNEQFF. The CDR3 region has the DNA TGTGCCAGCAGTACCAAGTTCAGCGGGACGTCCTACAATGAGCAGTTCTTC.

This clonotype was picked up a small number of times. The chain couples TRBV3-1 to TRBJ2-7, with 7 bases aligning to TRBD2. The CDR3 runs to 13 residues. Germline lookup yields CDR1 LGHDT and CDR2 YNNKEL (reference sequence). Trimming cost V 8 bases and J 0 bases; bases outside gene matches: 4. CDR3 residues: CASAGTTSYEQYF. The CDR3, as DNA: TGTGCCAGCGCAGGGACTACCTCCTACGAGCAGTACTTC.

V usage is TRBV12-3 or TRBV12-4 and J usage is TRBJ1-5; the D gene is possibly TRBD1 (6 bases). The CDR3 consists of 13 residues. Trimming took 6 bases from V and 6 from J, leaving 12 bases between them. CDR3 DNA sequence: TGTGCCAGCAGCCAGGGGTTCATTCAGCCCCAGCATTTT. This translates into CASSQGFIQPQHF.

The chain recombines TRBV3-1 with TRBJ1-4; 7 nucleotides match TRBD1. This CDR3 has 17 amino acids. From germline, CDR1 is LGHDT and CDR2 YNNKEL (reference sequence). With V trimmed by 0 bases and J by 5 bases, 9 bases remained unmatched. CDR3 DNA sequence: TGTGCCAGCAGCCAAGAATACGCGGGACAGAAAAATGAAAAACTGTTTTTT. Encoded protein: CASSQEYAGQKNEKLFF.

The table lists this clonotype with many counts. This chain joins TRBV3-1 and TRBJ2-7, with 7 bases matching TRBD1. CDR1 LGHDT and CDR2 YNNKEL come from the germline V gene (reference sequence). This CDR3 spans 16 amino acids. With 4 bases clipped from V and 2 bases from J, the junction kept 11 bases outside the gene matches. The CDR3 sequence is CASSRGRDREAYEQYF. DNA for the CDR3: TGTGCCAGCAGCCGCGGACGAGACAGGGAAGCCTACGAGCAGTACTTC.